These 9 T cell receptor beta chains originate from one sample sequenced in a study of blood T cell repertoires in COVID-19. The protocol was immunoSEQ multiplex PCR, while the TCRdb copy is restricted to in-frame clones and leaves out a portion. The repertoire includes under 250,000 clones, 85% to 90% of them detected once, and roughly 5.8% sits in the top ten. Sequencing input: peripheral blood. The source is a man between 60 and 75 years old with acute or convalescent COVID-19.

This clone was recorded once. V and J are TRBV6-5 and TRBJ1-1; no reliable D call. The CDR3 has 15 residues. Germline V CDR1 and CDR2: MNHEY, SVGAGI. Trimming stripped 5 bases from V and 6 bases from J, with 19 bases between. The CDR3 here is CASSQEVLGVPEAFF. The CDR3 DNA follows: TGTGCCAGCAGTCAGGAGGTCCTCGGGGTGCCTGAAGCTTTCTTT.

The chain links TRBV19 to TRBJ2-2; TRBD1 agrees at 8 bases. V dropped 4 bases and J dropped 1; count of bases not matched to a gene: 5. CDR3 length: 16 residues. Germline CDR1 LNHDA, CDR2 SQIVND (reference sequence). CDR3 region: CASSKTGTGNTGELFF. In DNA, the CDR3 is TGTGCCAGTAGTAAAACCGGGACAGGGAACACCGGGGAGCTGTTTTTT.

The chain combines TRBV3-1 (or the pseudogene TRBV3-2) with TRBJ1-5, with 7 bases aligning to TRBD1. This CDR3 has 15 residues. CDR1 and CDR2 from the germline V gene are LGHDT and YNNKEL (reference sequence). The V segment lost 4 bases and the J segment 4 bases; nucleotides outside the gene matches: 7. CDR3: CASSPRTGGNQPQHF. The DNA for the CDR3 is TGTGCCAGCAGCCCCCGGACAGGTGGAAATCAGCCCCAGCATTTT.

CDR3 DNA: TGTGCCAGTAGTCCGAGTGGGACTTCTGAGACCCAGTACTTC. Translation gives CASSPSGTSETQYF. The rearrangement links TRBV19 to TRBJ2-5, with D possibly matching TRBD2 (6 bases). CDR3 size: 14 residues. Germline V gene sequence: CDR1 LNHDA, CDR2 SQIVND (reference sequence). V lost 5 bases to trimming and J lost 5 bases, with 15 bases between them.

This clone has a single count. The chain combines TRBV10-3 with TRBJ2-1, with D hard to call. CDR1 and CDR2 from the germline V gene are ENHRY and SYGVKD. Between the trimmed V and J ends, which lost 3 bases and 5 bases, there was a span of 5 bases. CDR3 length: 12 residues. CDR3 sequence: CAISDLNNEQFF. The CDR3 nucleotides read TGTGCCATCAGTGATTTAAACAATGAGCAGTTCTTC.

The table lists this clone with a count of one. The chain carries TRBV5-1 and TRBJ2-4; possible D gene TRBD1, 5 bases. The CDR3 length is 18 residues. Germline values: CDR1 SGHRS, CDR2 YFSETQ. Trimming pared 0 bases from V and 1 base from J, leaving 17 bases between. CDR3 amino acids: CASSLGSAGAGAKNIQYF. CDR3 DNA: TGCGCCAGCAGCTTGGGAAGTGCTGGGGCTGGGGCCAAAAACATTCAGTACTTC.

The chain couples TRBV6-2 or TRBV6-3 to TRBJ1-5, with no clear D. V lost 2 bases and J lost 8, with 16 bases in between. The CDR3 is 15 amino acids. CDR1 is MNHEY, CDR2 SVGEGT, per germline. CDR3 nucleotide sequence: TGTGCCAGCAGTTACCGAGGGCAAGTAGGTGAGCCCCAGCATTTT. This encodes CASSYRGQVGEPQHF.

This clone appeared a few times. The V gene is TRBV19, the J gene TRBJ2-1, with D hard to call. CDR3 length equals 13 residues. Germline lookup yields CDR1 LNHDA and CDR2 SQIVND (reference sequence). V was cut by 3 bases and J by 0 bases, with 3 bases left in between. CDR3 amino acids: CASSIGSYNEQFF. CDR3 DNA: TGTGCCAGTAGTATCGGCTCCTACAATGAGCAGTTCTTC.

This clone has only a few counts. The DNA for the CDR3 is TGTGCCAGCAGTTTCCGCGGGAGGGGTCGGCAAGAGACCCAGTACTTC. Encoded protein: CASSFRGRGRQETQYF. This chain uses TRBV27 with TRBJ2-5; TRBD2 matches 9 bases. CDR3 length: 16 amino acids. With V trimmed by 3 bases and J by 2 bases, 7 bases remained unmatched. Germline assignment: CDR1 MNHEY and CDR2 SMNVEV (reference sequence).